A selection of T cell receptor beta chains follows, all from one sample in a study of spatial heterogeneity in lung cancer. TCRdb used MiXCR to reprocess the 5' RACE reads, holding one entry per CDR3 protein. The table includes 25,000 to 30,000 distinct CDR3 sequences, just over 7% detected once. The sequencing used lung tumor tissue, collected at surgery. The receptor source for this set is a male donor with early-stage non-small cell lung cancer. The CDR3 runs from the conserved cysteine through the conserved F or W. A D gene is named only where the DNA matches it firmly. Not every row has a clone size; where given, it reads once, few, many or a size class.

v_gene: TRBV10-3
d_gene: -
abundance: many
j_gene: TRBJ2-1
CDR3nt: TGTGCCACCGAAGCGGGCAACAATGAGCAGTTCTTC
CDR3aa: CATEAGNNEQFF

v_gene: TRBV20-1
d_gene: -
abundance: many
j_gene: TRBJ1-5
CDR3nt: TGCAGTGCTAGTAAGCCGACAGGAGCCAATCAGCCCCAGCATTTT
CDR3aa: CSASKPTGANQPQHF

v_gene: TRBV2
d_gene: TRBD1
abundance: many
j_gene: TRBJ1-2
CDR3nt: TGTGCCAGCAGTGCGCAAGGACAGGTGTATGGCTACACCTTC
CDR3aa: CASSAQGQVYGYTF

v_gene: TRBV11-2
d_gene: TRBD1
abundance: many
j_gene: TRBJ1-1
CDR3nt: TGTGCCAGCAGCTTGACAGGGGACACTGAAGCTTTCTTT
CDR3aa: CASSLTGDTEAFF

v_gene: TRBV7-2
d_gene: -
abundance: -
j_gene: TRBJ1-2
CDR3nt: TGTGCCAGCAGTTCCTACTATGGCTACACCTTC
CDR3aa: CASSSYYGYTF

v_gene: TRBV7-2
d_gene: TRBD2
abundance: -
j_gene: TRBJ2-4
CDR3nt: TGTGCCAGCAGCCTAGCGGGGGTGGCCAAAAACATTCAGTACTTC
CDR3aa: CASSLAGVAKNIQYF

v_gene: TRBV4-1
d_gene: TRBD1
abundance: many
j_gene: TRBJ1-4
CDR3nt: TGCGCCAGCAGCCAAGAGGACAGGGAGAGGGAAAAACTGTTTTTT
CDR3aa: CASSQEDREREKLFF

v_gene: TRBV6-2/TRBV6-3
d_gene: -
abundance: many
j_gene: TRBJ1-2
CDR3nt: TGTGCCAGCAGTTCGGGGAGGGGGATGAACTATGGCTACACCTTC
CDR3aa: CASSSGRGMNYGYTF

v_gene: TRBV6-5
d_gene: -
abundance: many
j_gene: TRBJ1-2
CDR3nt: TGTGCCAGCAGTTACTCGCTCGGTAACTATGGCTACACCTTC
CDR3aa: CASSYSLGNYGYTF

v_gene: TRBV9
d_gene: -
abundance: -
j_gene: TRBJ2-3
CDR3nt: TGTGCCAGCTCTGAGAGGGGGGGTAGCACAGATACGCAGTATTTT
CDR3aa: CASSERGGSTDTQYF

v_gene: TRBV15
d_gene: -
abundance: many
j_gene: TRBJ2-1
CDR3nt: TGTGCCACCAGCAGAGATGCGAGGGTTGGATACAATGAGCAGTTCTTC
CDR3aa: CATSRDARVGYNEQFF

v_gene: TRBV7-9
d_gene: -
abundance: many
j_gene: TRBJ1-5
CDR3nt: TGTGCCAGCAGCTTAGACTGGGGCGGACAGCCCCAGCATTTT
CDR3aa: CASSLDWGGQPQHF

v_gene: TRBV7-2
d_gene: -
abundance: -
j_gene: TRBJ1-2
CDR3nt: TGTGCCAGCAGCTTCCAGGACTGGGATGGCTACACCTTC
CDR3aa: CASSFQDWDGYTF

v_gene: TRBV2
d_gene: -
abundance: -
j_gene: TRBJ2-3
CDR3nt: TGCGCCAGCAGTGCAGTGGGTACGCAGTATTTT
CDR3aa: CASSAVGTQYF

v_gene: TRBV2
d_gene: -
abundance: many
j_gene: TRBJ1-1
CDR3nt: TGTGCCAGCAGTGAGCAGGGGATGTACACTGAAGCTTTCTTT
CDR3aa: CASSEQGMYTEAFF

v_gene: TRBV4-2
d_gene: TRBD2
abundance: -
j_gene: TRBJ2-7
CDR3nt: TGTGCCAGCAGCCAGCAGCGGGGGGCCTCCTACGAGCAGTACTTC
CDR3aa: CASSQQRGASYEQYF

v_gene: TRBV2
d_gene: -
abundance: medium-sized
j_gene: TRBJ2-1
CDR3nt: TGTGCCAGCAGAGGGTCCTACAATGAGCAGTTCTTC
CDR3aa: CASRGSYNEQFF

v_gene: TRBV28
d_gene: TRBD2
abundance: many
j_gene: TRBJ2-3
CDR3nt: TGTGCCAGTATAGCGGGGGGCGCAGATACGCAGTATTTT
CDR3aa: CASIAGGADTQYF

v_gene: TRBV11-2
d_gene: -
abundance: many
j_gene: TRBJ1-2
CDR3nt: TGTGCCAGCAGCTTTGATTTGGACCATGGCTACACCTTC
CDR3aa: CASSFDLDHGYTF

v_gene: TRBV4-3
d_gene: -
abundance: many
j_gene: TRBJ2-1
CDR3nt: TGCGCCAGCAGCTCGCGGTACACGTTAAACAATGAGCAGTTCTTC
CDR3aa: CASSSRYTLNNEQFF

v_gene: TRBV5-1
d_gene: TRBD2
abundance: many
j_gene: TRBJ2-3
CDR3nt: TGCGCCAGCAGCGGACTAGCGCCATATACGCAGTATTTT
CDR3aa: CASSGLAPYTQYF

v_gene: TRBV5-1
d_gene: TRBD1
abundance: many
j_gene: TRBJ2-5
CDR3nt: TGCGCCAGCAGCTCAACAGGGGAAGAGACCCAGTACTTC
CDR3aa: CASSSTGEETQYF

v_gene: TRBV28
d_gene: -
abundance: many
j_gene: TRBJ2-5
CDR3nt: TGTGCCAGCAGTATTCCGGGACCGGAGGCCCAGTACTTC
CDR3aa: CASSIPGPEAQYF

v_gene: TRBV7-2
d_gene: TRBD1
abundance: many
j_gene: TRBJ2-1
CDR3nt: TGTGCCAGCAACCCTTGGACAGGGCGCGACAATGAGCAGTTCTTC
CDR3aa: CASNPWTGRDNEQFF

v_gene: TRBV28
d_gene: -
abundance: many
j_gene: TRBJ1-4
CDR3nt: TGTGCCAGCAGGGGGGAAAAACTGTTTTTT
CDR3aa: CASRGEKLFF

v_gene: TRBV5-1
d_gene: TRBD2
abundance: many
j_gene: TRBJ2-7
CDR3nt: TGCGCCAGCAGCTTGGAGGCTAGCGGGGGGGACGAGCAGTACTTC
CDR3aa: CASSLEASGGDEQYF

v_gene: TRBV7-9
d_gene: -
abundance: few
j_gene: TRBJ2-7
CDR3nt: TGTGCCAGCAGCTTAGAAGAGACGATGACCTACGAGCAGTACTTC
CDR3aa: CASSLEETMTYEQYF